This T cell receptor beta chain was sequenced in a study of blood T cell repertoires in COVID-19. Study-wide background: Some COVID-19 samples were acute and others convalescent; all came from the United States, Italy and Spain.

Germline V gene data show CDR1 as MNHEY and CDR2 as SMNVEV (reference sequence). V was cut by 8 bases and J by 3 bases, with 5 bases left in between. The CDR3 length is 10 residues. The repertoire was sequenced with immunoSEQ multiplex PCR; TCRdb's copy has only in-frame clones and lacks some. The repertoire holds 300,000 to 400,000 clones, with approximately 88% as singletons. The receptor's source is a man aged 30-40 years who had recovered from COVID-19. The sample was PBMCs or T cells enriched from blood (not recorded which). The rearrangement joins TRBV27 to TRBJ2-7; no clear D. The chain's CDR3 is CASGDYEQYF. In DNA, the CDR3 is TGTGCCAGCGGAGACTACGAGCAGTACTTC.